Detailed here is one T cell receptor (beta chain). Its antigen is unknown. This sample stems from a study of lymphopenia after photon versus proton radiotherapy. Study observations and caveats: After lymphocyte nadir, photon-treated repertoires showed oligoclonal expansion, especially CD8+ Temra.

TCRdb keeps only in-frame clones here, not all; method: immunoSEQ multiplex PCR. The repertoire includes 65,000 to 90,000 clones, roughly 90% of them detected once, and around 2% sits in the top ten. There are 14 residues in the CDR3. V lost 6 bases and J lost 1, with 12 bases in between. Germline values: CDR1 MDHEN, CDR2 SYDVKM. V gene TRBV28 combines with J gene TRBJ1-1; TRBD1 might be the D (6 bases). The material sequenced was peripheral blood, taken from a patient treated with photon-based radiotherapy. This clonotype was sampled from a woman between 40 and 50 years old with cholangiocarcinoma. The chain's CDR3 is CASSLQQGNTEAFF. The CDR3 DNA is TGTGCCAGCAGCCTCCAACAGGGGAACACTGAAGCTTTCTTT. The full variable domain, rest sourced from reference TRBV28 and TRBJ1-1, is DVKVTQSSRYLVKRTGEKVFLECVQDMDHENMFWYRQDPGLGLRLIYFSYDVKMKEKGDIPEGYSVSREKKERFSLILESASTNQTSMYLCASSLQQGNTEAFFGQGTRLTVV.